Sequencing of this T cell receptor beta chain was carried out in a study of blood T cell repertoires in COVID-19. Study as a whole: PBMCs, B-cell-depleted T cells, or T cells were the source of the cDNA or gDNA that made up the material.

Method: immunoSEQ multiplex PCR; TCRdb's copy keeps in-frame clones and lacks some. Here the sample spans 350,000 to 400,000 clones, 89% being singletons. The CDR3 runs 11 residues. V was clipped by 6 bases and J by 7 bases, with 9 bases between them. CDR1 and CDR2 from the germline V gene are SNHLY and FYNNEI. The sample consisted of peripheral blood. This chain connects TRBV2 to TRBJ1-1; unclear D gene. This clonotype was sampled from a woman aged 25 to 39 with COVID-19, enrolled during active disease. The CDR3 loop is CASSRRSEAFF. In DNA, the CDR3 is TGTGCCAGCAGCCGACGGAGTGAAGCTTTCTTT.